The rows below give T cell receptor beta chains drawn from one sample of a study of beta chain features in type 1 diabetes. Assay: immunoSEQ multiplex PCR; the TCRdb copy retains only in-frame clones and omits some. The sample carries hundreds of thousands of clones, over 12% recorded once. The sequencing input was naive CD4+ T cells from blood. These receptors came from a man between 18 and 29 years old with type 1 diabetes. The CDR3 runs from the conserved cysteine through the conserved F or W. Fields, in order: V gene, J gene, CDR3 protein.

v_gene: TRBV2
j_gene: TRBJ1-5
CDR3aa: CASSVTVNQPQHF

v_gene: TRBV21-1
j_gene: TRBJ2-3
CDR3aa: CASSKVPLTSGTDTQYF

v_gene: TRBV30
j_gene: TRBJ2-7
CDR3aa: CAWSTRGSYEQYF

v_gene: TRBV6-5
j_gene: TRBJ2-7
CDR3aa: CASRGLAALTYEQYF

v_gene: TRBV5-4
j_gene: TRBJ2-3
CDR3aa: CASSHSGPEDTQYF

v_gene: TRBV28
j_gene: TRBJ2-7
CDR3aa: CASSPLRGQRVEQYF

v_gene: TRBV10-3
j_gene: TRBJ1-1
CDR3aa: CAINIKVSNTEAFF

v_gene: TRBV7-2
j_gene: TRBJ2-7
CDR3aa: CASSSLAAYEQYF

v_gene: TRBV18
j_gene: TRBJ2-3
CDR3aa: CASSPAVTSTDTQYF

v_gene: TRBV7-3
j_gene: TRBJ2-1
CDR3aa: CASSPMDRDEQFF

v_gene: TRBV4-1
j_gene: TRBJ2-5
CDR3aa: CASSQEGVRLAGSSETQYF